This T cell receptor (beta chain) was identified in a study of T cells in Graves' hyperthyroidism and ophthalmopathy. This clonotype was detected many times. Antigen unknown. The TCR beta CDR3 regions underwent amplification using RNA transcripts as the source. RT-PCR in the first round (using the HTBI primer set) targeted the TCR CDR3. TCRdb redid the calling of the multiplex PCR reads with MiXCR, one entry per CDR3 protein. The table records about 59,000 distinct CDR3 sequences, about 50% of them present only once. General study results and limits: It was a median around 6 months before onset that the model predicted ophthalmopathy. Blood samples included most of the expanded thyroid clonotypes exceeding 0.001.

V gave up 1 base and J gave up 2 bases, with 9 bases separating them. Germline lookup yields CDR1 SEHNR and CDR2 FQNEAQ (reference sequence). CDR3 length: 14 amino acids. This TCR derives from an older woman with Graves' ophthalmopathy. The V and J genes are TRBV7-9 and TRBJ2-7; D not resolved. What was sequenced was blood. CDR3: CASSLDRATYEQYF. CDR3 in DNA: TGTGCCAGCAGCTTAGATAGGGCGACCTACGAGCAGTACTTC.